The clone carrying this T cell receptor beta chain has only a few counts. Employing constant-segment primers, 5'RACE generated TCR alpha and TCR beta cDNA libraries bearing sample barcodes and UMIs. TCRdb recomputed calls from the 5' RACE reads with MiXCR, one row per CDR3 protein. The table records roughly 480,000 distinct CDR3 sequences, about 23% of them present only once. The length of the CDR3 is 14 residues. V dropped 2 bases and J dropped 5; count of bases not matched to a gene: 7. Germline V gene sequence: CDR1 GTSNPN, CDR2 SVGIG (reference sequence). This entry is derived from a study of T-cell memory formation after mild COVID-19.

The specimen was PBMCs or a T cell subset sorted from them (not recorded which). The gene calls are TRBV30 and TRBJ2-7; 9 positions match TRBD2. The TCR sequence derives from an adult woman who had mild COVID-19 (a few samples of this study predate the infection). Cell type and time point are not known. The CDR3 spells CAWSLGTSLHEQYF. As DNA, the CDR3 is TGTGCCTGGAGTCTCGGGACTAGCCTTCACGAGCAGTACTTC.